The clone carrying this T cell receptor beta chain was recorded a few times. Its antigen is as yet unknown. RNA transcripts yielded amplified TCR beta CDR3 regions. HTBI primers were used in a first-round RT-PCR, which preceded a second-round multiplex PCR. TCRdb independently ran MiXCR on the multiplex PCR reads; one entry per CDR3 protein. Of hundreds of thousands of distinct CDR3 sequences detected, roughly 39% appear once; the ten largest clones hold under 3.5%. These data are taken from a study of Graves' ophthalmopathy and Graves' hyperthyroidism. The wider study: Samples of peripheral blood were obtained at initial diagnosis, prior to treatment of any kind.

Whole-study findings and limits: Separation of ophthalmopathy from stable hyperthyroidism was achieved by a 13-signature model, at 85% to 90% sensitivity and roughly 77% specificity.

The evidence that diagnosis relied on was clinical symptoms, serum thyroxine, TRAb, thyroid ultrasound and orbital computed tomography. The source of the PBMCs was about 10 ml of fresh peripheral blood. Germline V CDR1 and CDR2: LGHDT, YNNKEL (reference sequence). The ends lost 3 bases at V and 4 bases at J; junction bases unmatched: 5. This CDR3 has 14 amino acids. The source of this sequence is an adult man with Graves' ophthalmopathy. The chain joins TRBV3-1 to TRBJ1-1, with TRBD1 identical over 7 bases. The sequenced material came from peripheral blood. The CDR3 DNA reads TGTGCCAGCAGCCAGACAGGGACCTTCACTGAAGCTTTCTTT. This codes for CASSQTGTFTEAFF.